This record covers a single T cell receptor (beta chain). The same CDR3 arises from other DNA sequences in this sample as well. These data belong to a study of blood T cell repertoires in COVID-19. The data were produced by immunoSEQ multiplex PCR, yet TCRdb's version contains in-frame clones alone and is incomplete. This table holds hundreds of thousands of clones, around 89% found once. Germline V gives CDR1 SGHRS, CDR2 YFSETQ. The CDR3 contains 14 residues. Trimming removed 0 bases from V and 3 bases from J; junction bases left unmatched: 0. Material for sequencing was peripheral blood. The chain uses TRBV5-1 and TRBJ2-3, with 8 bases identical to TRBD2. The clonotype originates from a woman aged 45-60 years with active or convalescent COVID-19. CDR3 loop: CASSLAGGTDTQYF. The CDR3 nucleotides are TGCGCCAGCAGCTTGGCGGGAGGGACAGATACGCAGTATTTT.